This T cell receptor (beta chain) is drawn from a study of cytomegalovirus exposure and HLA in healthy donors. Study in general: Early release data held some 80 million unique TCRs from HLA-typed donors.

Germline V lookup: CDR1 SEHNR, CDR2 FQNEAQ (reference sequence). The V end lost 1 base, the J end lost 1 base, and 7 bases lay between the germline ends. The CDR3 sequence is 14 residues long. In the case of this clone: Its target is unknown.

Whole-study findings and limits: An Asian-associated ancestry cluster reportedly showed fewer N-insertions than the approximately 700-donor mean in a later analysis. An apparent linkage of common viral pathogens to several of the most significant clusters emerged in a later analysis.

13 Jbeta primers and 60 Vbeta primers were used for the PCR. In the study's own analysis: There were some 87 million unique TCR beta chains by a later count, and approximately 10 million of them were shared. Produced via immunoSEQ multiplex PCR; TCRdb's table is partial and in-frame only. Clonal size and the V and J genes are those of that table, whereas D and trimming came from the DNA. The table lists approximately 110,000 clones, 75% to 80% of them singletons, with around 4% in the top ten. Material for sequencing was PBMCs. The TCR originated in a man aged 40-49 years in good health and CMV-seronegative. The rearrangement uses TRBV7-9 and TRBJ1-1; D is ambiguous. The CDR3 DNA follows: TGTGCCAGCAGCTTAGATCACAGGAACACTGAAGCTTTCTTT. Its translation is CASSLDHRNTEAFF.